This TCR beta chain came from a study of circulating and synovial CD4+ cells in juvenile arthritis. Trimming took off 0 bases at V and 3 bases at J, with 16 bases between the two ends. The CDR3 spans 17 residues. Germline V gives CDR1 SGHNT, CDR2 YYREEE (reference sequence). Notes on the study in general: Shared-clonotype fractions with synovium likely underestimate full repertoire overlap. Compared with bulk blood, circulating pathogenic-like lymphocytes shared substantially more CDR3 sequences with synovial T cells. These repertoires were less diverse than bulk blood CD4 repertoires.

Cells were sorted as HLA-DR+CD14-CD3+CD4+CD25low/- from PBMCs. The table came from immunoSEQ multiplex PCR; TCRdb's copy has only in-frame clones and leaves some out. The sample yields around 2,000 clones, around 90% seen once. This clone has more than one count but fewer than ten. Antigen specificity is unknown. The chain has TRBV5-4 and TRBJ2-1; a possible D gene is TRBD1 (6 bases). The receptor's source is a human donor with juvenile idiopathic arthritis. Material: HLA-DR+ CD4+ T cells from blood. Subset denoted: circulating pathogenic-like lymphocytes, sorted as HLA-DR+CD14-CD3+CD4+CD25low/- blood T cells. DNA for the CDR3: TGTGCCAGCAGCTTGGCCTTTACCGGACAGAACTACAATGAGCAGTTCTTC. As protein: CASSLAFTGQNYNEQFF. Variable domain in full (rest from reference TRBV5-4 and TRBJ2-1): ETGVTQSPTHLIKTRGQQVTLRCSSQSGHNTVSWYQQALGQGPQFIFQYYREEENGRGNFPPRFSGLQFPNYSSELNVNALELDDSALYLCASSLAFTGQNYNEQFFGPGTRLTVL.